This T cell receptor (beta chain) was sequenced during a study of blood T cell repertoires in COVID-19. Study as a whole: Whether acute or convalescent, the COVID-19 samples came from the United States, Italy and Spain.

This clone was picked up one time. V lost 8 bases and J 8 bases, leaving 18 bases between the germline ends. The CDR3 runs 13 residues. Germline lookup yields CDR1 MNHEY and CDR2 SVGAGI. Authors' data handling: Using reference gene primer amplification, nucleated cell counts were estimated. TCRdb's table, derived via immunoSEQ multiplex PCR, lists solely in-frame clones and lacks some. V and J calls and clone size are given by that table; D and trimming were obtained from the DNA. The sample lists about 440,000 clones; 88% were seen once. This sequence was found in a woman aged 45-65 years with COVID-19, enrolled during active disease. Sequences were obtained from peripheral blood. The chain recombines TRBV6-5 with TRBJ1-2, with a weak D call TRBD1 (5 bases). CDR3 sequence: CASVGGALWGYTF. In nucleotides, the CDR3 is TGTGCCAGCGTCGGAGGGGCCCTCTGGGGCTACACCTTC.